This T cell receptor beta chain was recorded in a study of blood T cell repertoires in COVID-19. Study information: Samples came from the United States, Italy and Spain, spanning acute and convalescent COVID-19. Sample material is recorded as cDNA or gDNA derived from T cells, B-cell-depleted T cells, or PBMCs.

In germline, CDR1 is SNHLY, CDR2 FYNNEI. This CDR3 spans 15 amino acids. V trimming: 9 bases; J trimming: 4 bases; junction bases outside the gene matches: 9. The table came from immunoSEQ multiplex PCR; TCRdb's copy has only in-frame clones and leaves some out. The sample consists of over 300,000 clones, 70% to 90% of them appearing once. Participants were aged about 18 to 89 years from around 24 US areas. This clone was seen only once. Sequenced sample: PBMCs or T cells enriched from blood (not recorded which). This TCR came from a woman in her thirties who had recovered from COVID-19. The rearrangement links TRBV2 to TRBJ2-6; 7 bases line up with TRBD1. CDR3 bases: TGTGCCAGAGAAGAAGGGGGCCCCGGGGCCAACGTCCTGACTTTC. Translation gives CAREEGGPGANVLTF.